Here is one T cell receptor beta chain with its context. Only in-frame clones appear in the TCRdb table, and some are missing; sequencing was by immunoSEQ multiplex PCR. The repertoire holds about 240,000 clones, with about 91% as singletons. This record belongs to a study of blood T cell repertoires in COVID-19. The CDR3 covers 12 residues. CDR1 is SGHNT, CDR2 YYREEE, per germline (reference sequence). The V and J ends lost 3 bases and 12 bases respectively, with 15 bases between them. What was sequenced was PBMCs or T cells enriched from blood (not recorded which). The clonotype was recovered from a woman in her 30s with acute COVID-19. The chain is built from TRBV5-4 and TRBJ1-2, with D possibly being TRBD1 (6 bases). CDR3 sequence (DNA): TGTGCCAGCAGCTGGCCCCACAGGGCCCACACCTTC. This translates into CASSWPHRAHTF.